This T cell receptor beta chain appears in the sequencing data of a study of early T cells in non-severe SARS-CoV-2 infection. Study overall: It was bulk RNA from unsorted whole blood that was sequenced, and the chains were unpaired.

This clonotype was counted at least ten times. Its antigen is still unknown. Study results and caveats: A preference for anti-spike CD8 responses marked VDJdb matching, which missed private and CD4 specificities.

Trimming cost V 1 base and J 0 bases, with 13 bases left between them. CDR3 length: 15 residues. Germline assignment: CDR1 DFQATT and CDR2 SNEGSKA (reference sequence). Individual cDNA molecules were tagged with unique molecular identifiers, the study reported. TCRdb processed the 5' RACE reads anew with MiXCR; each CDR3 protein has one entry. The data show around 30,000 distinct CDR3 sequences, about 5.3% seen once. V and J are TRBV20-1 and TRBJ2-7; D possibly corresponds to TRBD2 (6 bases). Sequences were obtained from whole blood. The receptor was isolated from an adult who was a healthcare worker with PCR-confirmed SARS-CoV-2 infection or an uninfected control (not recorded which). The CDR3 sequence: CSARGTSSRSYEQYF. The CDR3 nucleotides read TGCAGTGCTAGAGGTACTAGCAGCCGCTCCTACGAGCAGTACTTC.